The 20 T cell receptor beta chains below were found in one sample sequenced in a study of blood T cell repertoires in COVID-19. Repertoires were generated with immunoSEQ multiplex PCR, while TCRdb's copy carries only in-frame clones and drops some. The sample has roughly 360,000 clones, around 83% seen once; the top ten hold about 4.9%. Sample: PBMCs or T cells enriched from blood (not recorded which). The receptors originated from a woman aged 45-65 years who had recovered from COVID-19.

The rearrangement uses TRBV10-1 and TRBJ1-5; TRBD1 matches at 9 bases. The V gene's germline CDR1 is WNHNN and CDR2 SYGVQD (reference sequence). This CDR3 comprises 16 residues. The ends lost 6 bases at V and 1 base at J; junction bases unmatched: 7. CDR3 loop: CASRNRQGVSNQPQHF. The DNA for the CDR3 is TGCGCCAGCAGGAACCGACAGGGGGTGAGCAATCAGCCCCAGCATTTT.

The chain links TRBV7-2 to TRBJ1-2, with TRBD1 as a possible D gene (6 bases). V was clipped by 2 bases and J by 6 bases, with 10 bases between them. The length of the CDR3 is 13 residues. Germline V CDR1 and CDR2: SGHTA, FQGNSA. The CDR3 reads CASSLTGKDGYTF. CDR3 DNA sequence: TGTGCCAGCAGCTTAACAGGGAAGGATGGCTACACCTTC.

The V gene is TRBV2, the J gene TRBJ1-2; 10 bases map to TRBD1. V lost 6 bases to trimming and J lost 3 bases; unmatched junction nucleotides: 1. The CDR3 spans 13 residues. CDR1 is SNHLY and CDR2 is FYNNEI in the germline V gene. The CDR3 bases are TGTGCCAGCAGGACAGGGGGCGACTATGGCTACACCTTC. This translates into CASRTGGDYGYTF.

The V and J genes are TRBV24-1 and TRBJ2-3; 8 bases line up with TRBD2. The germline CDR1 and CDR2 sequences are KGHDR and SFDVKD. The junction had 8 bases not matched to a gene; V was cut back by 2 bases and J by 5 bases. The CDR3 runs to 16 residues. CDR3 in amino acids: CATSDYGRGAEDTQYF. CDR3 in DNA: TGTGCCACCAGTGATTACGGGCGGGGGGCCGAAGATACGCAGTATTTT.

This clone was detected a few times. V usage is TRBV7-9 and J usage is TRBJ1-2; 7 bases fit TRBD1. Germline CDR1 is SEHNR and CDR2 is FQNEAQ (reference sequence). The V segment lost 0 bases and the J segment 8 bases; nucleotides outside the gene matches: 12. The CDR3 runs to 16 residues. The CDR3, as DNA: TGTGCCAGCAGCTTAGCCCGTGACAGGGCTCTATACGGCTACACCTTC. It specifies CASSLARDRALYGYTF.

The genes are TRBV6-4 and TRBJ1-2; tentatively, D is TRBD1 (6 bases). The germline V gene has CDR1 MRHNA and CDR2 SNTAGT. The CDR3 sequence is 15 residues long. V was trimmed by 0 bases and J by 8 bases, leaving 16 bases between them. The CDR3 DNA follows: TGTGCCAGCAGTGACTCCTTCGGGGGGGCCAACGGCTACACCTTC. Amino acid sequence: CASSDSFGGANGYTF.

The V call is TRBV4-1, the J call TRBJ2-1; D might be TRBD2 (5 bases). V lost 4 bases and J lost 4, with 17 bases in between. CDR1 and CDR2 from the germline V gene are MGHRA and YSYEKL. CDR3 length: 16 residues. The CDR3 protein is CASSPTWTDFYNEQFF. The DNA of the CDR3 is TGCGCCAGCAGCCCTACCTGGACGGACTTTTACAATGAGCAGTTCTTC.

The chain has TRBV7-9 and TRBJ1-1; D is ambiguous. The CDR3 has 13 residues. CDR1 is SEHNR, CDR2 FQNEAQ, per germline (reference sequence). V dropped 7 bases and J dropped 1 base, with 10 bases sitting between them. The DNA for the CDR3 is TGTGCCAGCACTTTGGCGGCGAACACTGAAGCTTTCTTT. Its translation: CASTLAANTEAFF.

With regard to this clone: This specimen includes other DNA sequences encoding the same CDR3. The chain links TRBV3-1 (or the pseudogene TRBV3-2) to TRBJ1-6; D call uncertain. The V gene's germline CDR1 is LGHDT and CDR2 YNNKEL (reference sequence). The CDR3 contains 14 residues. Trimming stripped 3 bases from V and 6 bases from J, with 9 bases between. The CDR3 DNA reads TGTGCCAGCAGCCAGGGCGGGGTTAATTCACCCCTCCACTTT. Its translation is CASSQGGVNSPLHF.

The table lists this clone with many counts. V gene TRBV3-1 (or the pseudogene TRBV3-2) combines with J gene TRBJ2-2; 8 nucleotides agree with TRBD1. The ends lost 4 bases at V and 7 bases at J; junction bases unmatched: 17. The CDR3 spans 18 residues. Germline CDR1 and CDR2: LGHDT and YNNKEL (reference sequence). The CDR3 DNA follows: TGTGCCAGCAGCCCCTTCCGAGCAGGGGGCAGCGTGTACGGGGAGCTGTTTTTT. Translating it yields CASSPFRAGGSVYGELFF.

This clone was found once. V usage is TRBV7-8 and J usage is TRBJ1-5, with D possibly TRBD1 on 6 matching bases. This CDR3 has 17 amino acids. Trimming took 5 bases from V and 4 from J, leaving 21 bases between them. Germline V gives CDR1 SGHVS, CDR2 FQNEAQ. CDR3 nucleotides: TGTGCCAGCAGCCCTAGGGGGGGCAGGGGAGGAAATCAGCCCCAGCATTTT. Protein sequence: CASSPRGGRGGNQPQHF.

This clone was seen only a few times. CDR3 protein: CAWSAGSWETQYF. The CDR3 DNA reads as TGTGCCTGGAGCGCCGGTTCCTGGGAGACCCAGTACTTC. The chain has TRBV30 and TRBJ2-5, with D unresolved. Germline CDR1 GTSNPN, CDR2 SVGIG (reference sequence). This CDR3 is built from 13 residues. Trimming removed 3 bases from V and 5 bases from J, with 13 bases in between.

The J gene is TRBJ2-3, the V gene TRBV9; the D is unclear. The CDR3 length is 13 residues. Between the trimmed V and J ends, which lost 3 bases and 9 bases, there was a span of 14 bases. Per the germline V gene, CDR1 is SGDLS and CDR2 is YYNGEE. Here the CDR3 reads CASSDRLTGTQYF. The CDR3 DNA is TGTGCCAGCAGCGATCGACTGACCGGGACGCAGTATTTT.

This chain joins TRBV19 and TRBJ1-2, with 7 bases matching TRBD1. Germline values: CDR1 LNHDA, CDR2 SQIVND (reference sequence). The ends lost 5 bases at V and 1 base at J; junction bases unmatched: 7. The CDR3 loop spans 15 amino acids. In nucleotides, the CDR3 is TGTGCCAGTAGTTGGGGGGACAGAAGTAACTATGGCTACACCTTC. Protein: CASSWGDRSNYGYTF.

V is TRBV30 and J is TRBJ1-5; TRBD1 might be the D (6 bases). The V end was cut by 2 bases, the J end by 3 bases, with 8 bases between. CDR3 length: 13 residues. Germline V gene data show CDR1 as GTSNPN and CDR2 as SVGIG (reference sequence). The CDR3 sequence is CAWSQGTNQPQHF. CDR3 nucleotides: TGTGCCTGGAGTCAGGGGACCAATCAGCCCCAGCATTTT.

The chain has TRBV21-1 and TRBJ2-2; TRBD1 was called by the table and not checked on the DNA. TRBV21-1 is tagged as a pseudogene. This CDR3 region has 17 residues. This CDR3 reads CASSKVQDRVGTGELFF. The CDR3 region has the DNA TGTGCCAGCAGCAAAGTGCAAGACAGGGTAGGTACCGGGGAGCTGTTTTTT.

The chain combines TRBV28 with TRBJ1-5; TRBD1 matches at 8 bases. The CDR3 covers 15 residues. Germline CDR1 MDHEN, CDR2 SYDVKM. V lost 10 bases and J lost 5; bases outside the gene matches: 13. This chain's CDR3 is CATQVAAGGDQPQHF. In DNA form, the CDR3 reads TGTGCCACCCAAGTTGCGGCAGGGGGCGATCAGCCCCAGCATTTT.

The chain combines TRBV5-6 with TRBJ1-3; a weak D match, TRBD1 (6 bases). Germline V gene data show CDR1 as SGHDT and CDR2 as YYEEEE. Trimming stripped 4 bases from V and 0 bases from J, with 8 bases between. CDR3 length equals 14 residues. This chain's CDR3 is CASSRTDSGNTIYF. The CDR3 DNA reads as TGTGCCAGCAGCCGGACAGACTCTGGAAACACCATATATTTT.

The rearrangement joins TRBV11-1 to TRBJ2-1; TRBD2 aligns across 9 bases. The V gene end was trimmed by 3 bases and the J gene end by 11 bases; junction bases not matched to a gene: 8. The CDR3 has 14 residues. Per the germline V gene, CDR1 is SGHAT and CDR2 is FQDESV (reference sequence). DNA for the CDR3: TGTGCCAGCAGCTTTCGCGGGGGGGGCCAAAAGCAGTTCTTC. Its protein is CASSFRGGGQKQFF. Using reference TRBV11-1 and TRBJ2-1 for the parts outside the CDR3, the full variable domain is EAEVAQSPRYKITEKSQAVAFWCDPISGHATLYWYRQILGQGPELLVQFQDESVVDDSQLPKDRFSAERLKGVDSTLKIQPAELGDSAMYLCASSFRGGGQKQFFGPGTRLTVL.

The V call is TRBV5-4, the J call TRBJ1-1, with D perhaps TRBD1 (5 bases). The CDR3 sequence is 12 residues long. The V gene's germline CDR1 is SGHNT and CDR2 YYREEE (reference sequence). V lost 2 bases, J lost 8 bases, and 10 bases lay in between. CDR3 DNA sequence: TGTGCCAGCAGCTTCCGGCAGGGCGAAGCTTTCTTT. Translation: CASSFRQGEAFF.